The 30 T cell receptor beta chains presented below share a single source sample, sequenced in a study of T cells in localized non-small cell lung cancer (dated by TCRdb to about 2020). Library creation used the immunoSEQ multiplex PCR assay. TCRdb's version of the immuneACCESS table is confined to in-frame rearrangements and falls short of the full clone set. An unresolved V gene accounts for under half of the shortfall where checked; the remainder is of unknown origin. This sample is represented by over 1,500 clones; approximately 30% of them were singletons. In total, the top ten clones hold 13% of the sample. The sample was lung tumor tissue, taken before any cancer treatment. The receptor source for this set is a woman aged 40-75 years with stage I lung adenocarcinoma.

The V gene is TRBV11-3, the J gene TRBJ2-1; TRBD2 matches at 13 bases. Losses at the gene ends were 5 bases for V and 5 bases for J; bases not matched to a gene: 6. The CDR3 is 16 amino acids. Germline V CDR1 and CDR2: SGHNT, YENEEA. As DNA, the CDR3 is TGTGCCAGCAGCCGTGGACTAGCGGGAGACAACAATGAGCAGTTCTTC. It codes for CASSRGLAGDNNEQFF.

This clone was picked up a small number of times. In nucleotides, the CDR3 is TGTGCCAGCAGCTTTATAGAGAACACTGAAGCTTTCTTT. As protein: CASSFIENTEAFF. This chain uses TRBV7-2 with TRBJ1-1, with no clear D. The CDR3 runs 13 residues. Germline assignment: CDR1 SGHTA and CDR2 FQGNSA. V lost 3 bases and J lost 1, with 6 bases in between.

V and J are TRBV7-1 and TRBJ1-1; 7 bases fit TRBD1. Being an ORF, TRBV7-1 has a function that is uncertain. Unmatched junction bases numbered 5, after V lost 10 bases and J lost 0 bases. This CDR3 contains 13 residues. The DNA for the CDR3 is TGTGCCACAACAGGGGAAATGAACACTGAAGCTTTCTTT. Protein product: CATTGEMNTEAFF.

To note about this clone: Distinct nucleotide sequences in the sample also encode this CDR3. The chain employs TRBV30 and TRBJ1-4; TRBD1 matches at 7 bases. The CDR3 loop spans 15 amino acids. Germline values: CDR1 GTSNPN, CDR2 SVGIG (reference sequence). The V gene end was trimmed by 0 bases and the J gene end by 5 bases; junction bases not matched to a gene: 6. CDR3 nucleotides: TGTGCCTGGAGTGTGGGTCAGGGGGGGAATGAAAAACTGTTTTTT. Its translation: CAWSVGQGGNEKLFF.

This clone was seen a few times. The CDR3 DNA reads TGTGCCAGTAGCCCACAGGGAGGGGAGACCCAGTACTTC. Its protein is CASSPQGGETQYF. V is TRBV19 and J is TRBJ2-5; tentative D call: TRBD2 (7 bases). The CDR3 extends over 13 amino acids. Germline assignment: CDR1 LNHDA and CDR2 SQIVND (reference sequence). V was cut by 6 bases and J by 5 bases, with 13 bases left in between.

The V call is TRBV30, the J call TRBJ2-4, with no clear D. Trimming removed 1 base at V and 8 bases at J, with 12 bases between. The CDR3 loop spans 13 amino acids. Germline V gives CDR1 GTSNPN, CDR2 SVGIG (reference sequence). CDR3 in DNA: TGTGCCTGGAGTGGGAACCGGGCGGACATTCAGTACTTC. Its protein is CAWSGNRADIQYF.

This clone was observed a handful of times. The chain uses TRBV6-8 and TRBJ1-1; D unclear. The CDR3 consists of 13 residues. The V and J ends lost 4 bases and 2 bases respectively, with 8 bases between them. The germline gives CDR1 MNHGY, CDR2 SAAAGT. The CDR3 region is CASSLTINTEAFF. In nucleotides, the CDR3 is TGTGCCAGCAGTTTGACAATTAACACTGAAGCTTTCTTT.

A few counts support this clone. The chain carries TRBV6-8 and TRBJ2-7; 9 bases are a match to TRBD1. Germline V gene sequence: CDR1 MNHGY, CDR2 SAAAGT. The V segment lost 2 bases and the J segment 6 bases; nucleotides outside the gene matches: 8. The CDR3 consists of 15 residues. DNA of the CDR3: TGTGCCAGCAGTTACCTGGGGACAGGGTTATCCGAGCAGTACTTC. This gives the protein CASSYLGTGLSEQYF.

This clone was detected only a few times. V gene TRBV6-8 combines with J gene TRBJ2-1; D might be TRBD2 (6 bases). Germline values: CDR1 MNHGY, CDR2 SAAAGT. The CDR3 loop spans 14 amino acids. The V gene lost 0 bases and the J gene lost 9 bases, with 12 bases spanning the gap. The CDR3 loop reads CASSYSPGGPEQFF. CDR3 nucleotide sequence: TGTGCCAGCAGTTACTCTCCCGGGGGACCTGAGCAGTTCTTC.

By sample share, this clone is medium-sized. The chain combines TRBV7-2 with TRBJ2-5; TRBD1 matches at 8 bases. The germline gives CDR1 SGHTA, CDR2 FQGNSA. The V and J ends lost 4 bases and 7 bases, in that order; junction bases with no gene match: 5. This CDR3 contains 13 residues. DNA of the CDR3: TGTGCCAGCAGCTCCAGGACAGGGACGACCCAGTACTTC. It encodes CASSSRTGTTQYF.

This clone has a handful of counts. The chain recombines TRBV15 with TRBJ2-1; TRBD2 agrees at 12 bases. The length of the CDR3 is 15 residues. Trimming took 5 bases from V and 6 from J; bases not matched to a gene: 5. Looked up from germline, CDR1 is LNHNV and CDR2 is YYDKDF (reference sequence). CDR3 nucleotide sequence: TGTGCCACCAGCCTAGCGGGAGGGGCTAGCAATGAGCAGTTCTTC. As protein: CATSLAGGASNEQFF. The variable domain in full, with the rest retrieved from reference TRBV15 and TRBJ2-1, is DAMVIQNPRYQVTQFGKPVTLSCSQTLNHNVMYWYQQKSSQAPKLLFHYYDKDFNNEADTPDNFQSRRPNTSFCFLDIRSPGLGDTAMYLCATSLAGGASNEQFFGPGTRLTVL.

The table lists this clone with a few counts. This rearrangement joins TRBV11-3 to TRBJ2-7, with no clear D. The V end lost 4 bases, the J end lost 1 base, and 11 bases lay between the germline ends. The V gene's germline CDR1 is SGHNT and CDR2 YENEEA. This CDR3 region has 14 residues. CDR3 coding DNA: TGTGCCAGCAGCTCTGCTCAAGATTCCTACGAGCAGTACTTC. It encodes CASSSAQDSYEQYF. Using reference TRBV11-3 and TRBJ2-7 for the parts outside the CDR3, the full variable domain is EAGVVQSPRYKIIEKKQPVAFWCNPISGHNTLYWYLQNLGQGPELLIRYENEEAVDDSQLPKDRFSAERLKGVDSTLKIQPAELGDSAVYLCASSSAQDSYEQYFGPGTRLTVT.

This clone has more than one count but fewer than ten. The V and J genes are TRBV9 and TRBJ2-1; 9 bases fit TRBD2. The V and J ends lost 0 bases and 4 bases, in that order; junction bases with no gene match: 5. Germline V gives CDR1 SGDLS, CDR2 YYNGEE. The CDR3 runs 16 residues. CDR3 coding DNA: TGTGCCAGCAGCGTAGCCCGACTAGCGGCTTACAATGAGCAGTTCTTC. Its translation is CASSVARLAAYNEQFF.

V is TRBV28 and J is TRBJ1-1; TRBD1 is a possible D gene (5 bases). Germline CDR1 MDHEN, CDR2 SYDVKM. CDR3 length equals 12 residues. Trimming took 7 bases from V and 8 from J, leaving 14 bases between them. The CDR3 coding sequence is TGTGCCAGCACCACGGGACGATCGGAAGCTTTCTTT. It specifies CASTTGRSEAFF.

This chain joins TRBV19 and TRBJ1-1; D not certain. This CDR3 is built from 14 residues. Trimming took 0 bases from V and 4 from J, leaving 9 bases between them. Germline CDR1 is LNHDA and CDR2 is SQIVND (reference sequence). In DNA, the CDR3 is TGTGCCAGTAGTATAGAACCCGAGGGCACTGAAGCTTTCTTT. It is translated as CASSIEPEGTEAFF.

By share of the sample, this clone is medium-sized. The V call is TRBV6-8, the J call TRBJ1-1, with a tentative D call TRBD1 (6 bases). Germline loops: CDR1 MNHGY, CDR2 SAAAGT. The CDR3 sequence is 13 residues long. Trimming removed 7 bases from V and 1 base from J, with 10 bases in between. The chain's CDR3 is CASMDRPNTEAFF. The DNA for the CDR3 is TGTGCCAGCATGGACAGACCGAACACTGAAGCTTTCTTT.

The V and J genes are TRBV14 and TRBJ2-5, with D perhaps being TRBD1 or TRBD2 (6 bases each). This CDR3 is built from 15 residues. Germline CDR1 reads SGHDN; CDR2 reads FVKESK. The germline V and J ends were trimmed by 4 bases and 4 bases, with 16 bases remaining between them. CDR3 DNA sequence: TGTGCCAGCAGCCCCGTCGGAGGGGGGCCAGAGACCCAGTACTTC. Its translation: CASSPVGGGPETQYF.

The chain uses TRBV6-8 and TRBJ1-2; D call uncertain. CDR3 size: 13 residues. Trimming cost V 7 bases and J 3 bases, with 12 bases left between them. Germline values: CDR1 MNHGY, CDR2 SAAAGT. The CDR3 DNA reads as TGTGCCAGCACCGCACAGATTGACTATGGCTACACCTTC. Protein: CASTAQIDYGYTF.

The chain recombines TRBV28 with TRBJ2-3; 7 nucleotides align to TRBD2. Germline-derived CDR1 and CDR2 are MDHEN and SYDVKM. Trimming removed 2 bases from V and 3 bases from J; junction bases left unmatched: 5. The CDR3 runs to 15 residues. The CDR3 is CASSLAGARTDTQYF. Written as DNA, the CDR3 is TGTGCCAGCAGTTTAGCGGGAGCGCGTACAGATACGCAGTATTTT.

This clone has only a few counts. This CDR3 is CASSYRGTGAYEQYF. CDR3 DNA sequence: TGTGCCAGCAGTTACCGGGGTACGGGTGCGTACGAGCAGTACTTC. The rearrangement uses TRBV6-8 and TRBJ2-7, with D maybe TRBD2 (5 bases). V lost 2 bases and J lost 4, with 15 bases in between. Germline values: CDR1 MNHGY, CDR2 SAAAGT. There are 15 residues in the CDR3.

The CDR3 loop is CASSEQGRMNTEAFF. The CDR3 region has the DNA TGTGCCAGCAGTGAACAGGGCAGAATGAACACTGAAGCTTTCTTT. V is TRBV25-1 and J is TRBJ1-1; a possible D gene is TRBD1 (5 bases). The length of the CDR3 is 15 residues. Germline CDR1 is MGHDK and CDR2 is SYGVNS. The V and J ends lost 2 bases and 0 bases respectively, with 10 bases between them.

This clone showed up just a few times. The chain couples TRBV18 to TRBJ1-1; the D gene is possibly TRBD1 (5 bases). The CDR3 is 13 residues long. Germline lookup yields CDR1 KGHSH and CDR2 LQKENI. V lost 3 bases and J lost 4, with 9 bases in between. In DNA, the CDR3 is TGTGCCAGCTCACCGAGGGACGGCACTGAAGCTTTCTTT. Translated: CASSPRDGTEAFF.

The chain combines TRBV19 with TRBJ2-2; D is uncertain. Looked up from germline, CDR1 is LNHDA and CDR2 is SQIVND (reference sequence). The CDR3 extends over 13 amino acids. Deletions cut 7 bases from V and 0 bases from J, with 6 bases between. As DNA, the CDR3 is TGTGCCAGTACAGATACGAACACCGGGGAGCTGTTTTTT. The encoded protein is CASTDTNTGELFF.

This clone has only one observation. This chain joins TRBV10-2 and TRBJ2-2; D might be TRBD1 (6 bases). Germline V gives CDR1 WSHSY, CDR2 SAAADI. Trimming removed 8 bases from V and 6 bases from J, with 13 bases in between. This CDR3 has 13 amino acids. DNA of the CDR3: TGCGCCAGCGGTGCTCCAGGGGCCGGGGAGCTGTTTTTT. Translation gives CASGAPGAGELFF.

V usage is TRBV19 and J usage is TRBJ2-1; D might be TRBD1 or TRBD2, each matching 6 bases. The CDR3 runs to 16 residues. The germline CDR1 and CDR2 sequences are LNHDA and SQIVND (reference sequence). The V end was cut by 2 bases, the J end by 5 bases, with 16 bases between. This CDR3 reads CASSIPPGAGNNEQFF. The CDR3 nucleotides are TGTGCCAGTAGTATACCCCCGGGGGCGGGCAACAATGAGCAGTTCTTC.

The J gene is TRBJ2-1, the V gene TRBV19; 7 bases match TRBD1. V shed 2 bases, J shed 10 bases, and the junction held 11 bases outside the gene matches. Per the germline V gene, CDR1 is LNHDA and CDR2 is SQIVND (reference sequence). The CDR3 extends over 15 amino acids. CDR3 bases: TGTGCCAGTAGTATATATTCCGTAGGGACAGACGAGCAGTTCTTC. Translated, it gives CASSIYSVGTDEQFF.

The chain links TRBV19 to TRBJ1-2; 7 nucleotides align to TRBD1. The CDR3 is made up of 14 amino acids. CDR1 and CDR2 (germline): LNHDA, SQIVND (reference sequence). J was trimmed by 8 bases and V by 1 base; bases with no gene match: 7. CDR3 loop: CASSIGQGTGGYTF. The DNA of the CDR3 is TGTGCCAGTAGTATAGGACAGGGTACGGGCGGCTACACCTTC.

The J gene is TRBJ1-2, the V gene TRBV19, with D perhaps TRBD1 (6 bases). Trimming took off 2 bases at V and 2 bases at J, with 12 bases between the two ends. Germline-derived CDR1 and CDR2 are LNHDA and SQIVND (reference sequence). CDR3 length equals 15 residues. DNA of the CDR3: TGTGCCAGTAGTATAAATTCACAGGGAAACTATGGCTACACCTTC. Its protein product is CASSINSQGNYGYTF.

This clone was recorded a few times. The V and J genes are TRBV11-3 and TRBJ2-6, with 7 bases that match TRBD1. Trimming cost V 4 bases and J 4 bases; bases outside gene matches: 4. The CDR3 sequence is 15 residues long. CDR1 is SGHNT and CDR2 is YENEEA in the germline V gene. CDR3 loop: CASSSTGAGANVLTF. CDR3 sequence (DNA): TGTGCCAGCAGCTCAACAGGGGCCGGGGCCAACGTCCTGACTTTC.

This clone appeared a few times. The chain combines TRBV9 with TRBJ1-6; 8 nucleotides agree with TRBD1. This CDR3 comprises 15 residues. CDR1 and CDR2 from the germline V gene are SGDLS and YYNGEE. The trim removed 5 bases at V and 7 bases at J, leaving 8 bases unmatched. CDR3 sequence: CASSSTGGRNSPLHF. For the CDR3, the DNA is TGTGCCAGCAGTTCTACAGGGGGTAGGAATTCACCCCTCCACTTT. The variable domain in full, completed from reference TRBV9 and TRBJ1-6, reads DSGVTQTPKHLITATGQRVTLRCSPRSGDLSVYWYQQSLDQGLQFLIQYYNGEERAKGNILERFSAQQFPDLHSELNLSSLELGDSALYFCASSSTGGRNSPLHFGNGTRLTVT.